This T cell receptor (beta chain) was identified during a study of blood T cell repertoires in COVID-19. As originally analysed: The assay estimated nucleated cells by amplifying reference gene primers. Sequencing used immunoSEQ multiplex PCR; TCRdb keeps in-frame clones, though not all of them. V and J calls and clone size follow that table, whereas D and trimming were derived from the DNA. The table shows around 290,000 clones, with approximately 86% occurring only once. Researchers sorted participants into cohorts using their self-reported clinical history. This clone was seen only once. The germline CDR1 and CDR2 sequences are SEHNR and FQNEAQ (reference sequence). CDR3 length: 17 residues. Between the trimmed V and J ends, which lost 5 bases and 1 base, there was a span of 18 bases.

The sequencing input was PBMCs or T cells enriched from blood (not recorded which). The gene calls are TRBV7-9 and TRBJ2-4; D might be TRBD2 (7 bases). The receptor was isolated from a woman aged 18-29 years who had recovered from COVID-19. The CDR3 nucleotides are TGTGCCAGCAGCCCCGGCCAGGGAGGGGGTGCCAAAAACATTCAGTACTTC. It specifies CASSPGQGGGAKNIQYF.